This T cell receptor (beta chain) was captured in a study of T cells expressing NK-cell markers. TCR beta libraries carry UMIs added by 5'RACE template switching. For each CDR3 protein, TCRdb gives one entry from its re-call of the 5' RACE reads, without DNA. In total, the table holds roughly 390,000 distinct CDR3 sequences. In regard to this clonotype: Its target is unknown.

The CDR3 consists of 15 residues. Germline CDR1 SGHTA, CDR2 FQGNSA. Study outcomes and limitations: A few of the donors also had these clonotypes leading their CD3+CD56-NKG2C+ fraction.

The chain couples TRBV7-2 to TRBJ2-3; lacking DNA, the TRBD1 call made by TCRdb goes unchecked. The sequenced material came from blood T cells: a sorted CD56 or NKG2C T cell subset, CD4+ or CD8+ T cells, or bulk PBMC T cells (not recorded which). This clonotype originated in a man aged 18-70 years in good health. CDR3 sequence: CASSLRLRGADTQYF.